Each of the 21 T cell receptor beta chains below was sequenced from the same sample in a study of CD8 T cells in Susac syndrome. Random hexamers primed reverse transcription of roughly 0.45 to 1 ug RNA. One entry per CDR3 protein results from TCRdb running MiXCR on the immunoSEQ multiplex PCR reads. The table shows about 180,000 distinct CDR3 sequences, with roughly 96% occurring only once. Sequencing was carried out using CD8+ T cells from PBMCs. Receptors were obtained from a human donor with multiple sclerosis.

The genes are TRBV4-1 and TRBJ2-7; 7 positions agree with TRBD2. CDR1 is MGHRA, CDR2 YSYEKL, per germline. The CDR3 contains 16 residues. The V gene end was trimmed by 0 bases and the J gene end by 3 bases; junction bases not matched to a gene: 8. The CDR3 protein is CASSQDAERDLYEQYF. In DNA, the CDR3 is TGCGCCAGCAGCCAAGATGCCGAGCGGGACCTCTACGAGCAGTACTTC.

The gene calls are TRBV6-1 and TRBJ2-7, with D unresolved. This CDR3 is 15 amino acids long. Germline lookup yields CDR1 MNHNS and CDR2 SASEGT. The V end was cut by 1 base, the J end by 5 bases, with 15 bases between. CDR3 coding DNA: TGTGCCAGCAGTGAAGAAGCTGTGGAAGGGCACGAGCAGTACTTC. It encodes CASSEEAVEGHEQYF.

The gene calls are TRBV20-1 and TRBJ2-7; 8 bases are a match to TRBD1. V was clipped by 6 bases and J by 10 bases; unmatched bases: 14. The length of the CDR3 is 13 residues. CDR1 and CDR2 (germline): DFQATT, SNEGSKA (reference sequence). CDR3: CSAESRGRVDQYF. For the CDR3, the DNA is TGCAGTGCGGAGAGCAGGGGGCGGGTTGACCAGTACTTC.

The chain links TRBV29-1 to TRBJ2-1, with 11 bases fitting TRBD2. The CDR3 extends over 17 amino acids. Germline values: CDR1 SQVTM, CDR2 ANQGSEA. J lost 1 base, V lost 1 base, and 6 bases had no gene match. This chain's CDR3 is CSVEGLAGSRSYNEQFF. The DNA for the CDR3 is TGCAGCGTTGAAGGACTAGCGGGATCTAGGTCCTACAATGAGCAGTTCTTC.

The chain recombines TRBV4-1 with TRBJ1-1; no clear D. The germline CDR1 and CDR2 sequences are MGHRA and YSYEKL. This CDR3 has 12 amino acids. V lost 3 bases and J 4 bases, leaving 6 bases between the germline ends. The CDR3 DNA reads TGCGCCAGCAGCCAGGCGGGCACTGAAGCTTTCTTT. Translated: CASSQAGTEAFF.

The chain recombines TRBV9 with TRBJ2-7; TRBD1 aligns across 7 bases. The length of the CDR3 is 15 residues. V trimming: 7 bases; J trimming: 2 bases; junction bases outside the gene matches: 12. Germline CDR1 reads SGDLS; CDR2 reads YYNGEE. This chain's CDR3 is CASGRGDSITYEQYF. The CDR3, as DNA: TGTGCCAGCGGACGAGGGGACAGCATTACCTACGAGCAGTACTTC.

This chain's CDR3 is CASSLALLPQYF. CDR3 DNA: TGTGCCAGCAGCTTAGCCTTACTCCCCCAGTACTTC. The chain carries TRBV7-9 and TRBJ2-5, with no clear D. There are 12 residues in the CDR3. With 0 bases removed from V and 9 bases from J, the gap between germline ends came to 8 bases. Germline loops: CDR1 SEHNR, CDR2 FQNEAQ (reference sequence).

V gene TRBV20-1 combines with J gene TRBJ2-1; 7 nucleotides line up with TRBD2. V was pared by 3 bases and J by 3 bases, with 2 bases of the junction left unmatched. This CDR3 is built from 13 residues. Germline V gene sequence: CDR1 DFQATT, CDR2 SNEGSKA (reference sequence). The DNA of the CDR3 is TGCAGTGCTAGCGGGAGGATCTACAATGAGCAGTTCTTC. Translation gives CSASGRIYNEQFF.

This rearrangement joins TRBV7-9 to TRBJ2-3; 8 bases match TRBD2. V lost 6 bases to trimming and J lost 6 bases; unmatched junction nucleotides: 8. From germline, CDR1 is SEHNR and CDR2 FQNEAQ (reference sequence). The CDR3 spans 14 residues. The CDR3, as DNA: TGTGCCAGCAGTCCTGGACTAGCATCTGATACGCAGTATTTT. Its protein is CASSPGLASDTQYF.

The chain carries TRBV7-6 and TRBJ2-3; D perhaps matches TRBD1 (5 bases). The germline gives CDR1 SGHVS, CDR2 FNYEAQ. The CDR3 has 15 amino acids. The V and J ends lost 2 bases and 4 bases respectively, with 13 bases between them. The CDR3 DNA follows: TGTGCCAGCAGCTTAACAGGCGTTCGACCAGATACGCAGTATTTT. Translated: CASSLTGVRPDTQYF. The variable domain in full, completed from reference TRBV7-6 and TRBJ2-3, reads GAGVSQSPRYKVTKRGQDVALRCDPISGHVSLYWYRQALGQGPEFLTYFNYEAQQDKSGLPNDRFSAERPEGSISTLTIQRTEQRDSAMYRCASSLTGVRPDTQYFGPGTRLTVL.

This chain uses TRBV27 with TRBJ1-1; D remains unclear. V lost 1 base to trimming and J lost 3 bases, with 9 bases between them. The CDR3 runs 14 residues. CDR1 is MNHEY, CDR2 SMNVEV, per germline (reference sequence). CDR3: CASSLFSSYTEAFF. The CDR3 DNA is TGTGCCAGCAGTTTATTCTCCAGCTACACTGAAGCTTTCTTT.

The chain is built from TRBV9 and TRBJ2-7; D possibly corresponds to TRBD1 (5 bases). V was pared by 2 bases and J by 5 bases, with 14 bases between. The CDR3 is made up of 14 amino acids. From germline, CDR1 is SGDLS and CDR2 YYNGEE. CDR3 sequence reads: CASSVWGTPHEQYF. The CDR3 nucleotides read TGTGCCAGCAGCGTTTGGGGCACCCCGCACGAGCAGTACTTC.

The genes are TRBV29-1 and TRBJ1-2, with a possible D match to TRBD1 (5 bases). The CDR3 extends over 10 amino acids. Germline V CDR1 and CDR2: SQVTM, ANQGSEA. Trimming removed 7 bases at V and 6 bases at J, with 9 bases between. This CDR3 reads CSAGTDGYTF. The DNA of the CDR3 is TGCAGCGCCGGGACTGATGGCTACACCTTC.

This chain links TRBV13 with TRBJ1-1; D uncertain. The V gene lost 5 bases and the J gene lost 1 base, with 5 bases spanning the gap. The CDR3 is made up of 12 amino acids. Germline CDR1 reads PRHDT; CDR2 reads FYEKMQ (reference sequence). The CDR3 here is CASSRPNTEAFF. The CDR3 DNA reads TGTGCCAGCAGCCGCCCGAACACTGAAGCTTTCTTT.

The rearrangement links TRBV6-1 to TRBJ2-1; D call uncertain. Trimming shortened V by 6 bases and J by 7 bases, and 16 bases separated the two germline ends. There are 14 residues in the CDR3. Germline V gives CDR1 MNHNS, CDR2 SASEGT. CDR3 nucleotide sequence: TGTGCCAGCAGCGGTGGTGGCGCTTCGAATGAGCAGTTCTTC. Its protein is CASSGGGASNEQFF.

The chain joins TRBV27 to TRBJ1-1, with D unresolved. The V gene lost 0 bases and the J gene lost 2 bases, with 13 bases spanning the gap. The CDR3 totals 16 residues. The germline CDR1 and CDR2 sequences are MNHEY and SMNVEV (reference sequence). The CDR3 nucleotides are TGTGCCAGCAGTTTATCGCGACATCGATCCAACACTGAAGCTTTCTTT. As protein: CASSLSRHRSNTEAFF.

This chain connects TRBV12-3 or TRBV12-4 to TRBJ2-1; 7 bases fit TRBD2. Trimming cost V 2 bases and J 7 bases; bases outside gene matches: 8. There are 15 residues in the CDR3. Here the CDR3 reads CASSLWLADMNEQFF. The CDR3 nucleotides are TGTGCCAGCAGTTTATGGCTAGCGGACATGAATGAGCAGTTCTTC.

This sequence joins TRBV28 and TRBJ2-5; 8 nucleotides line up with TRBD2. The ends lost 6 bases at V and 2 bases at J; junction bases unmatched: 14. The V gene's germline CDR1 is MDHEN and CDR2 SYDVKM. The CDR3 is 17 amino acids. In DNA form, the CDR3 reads TGTGCCAGCAGCCTGACCCGACTAGCGAGTGGGCAAGAGACCCAGTACTTC. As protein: CASSLTRLASGQETQYF.

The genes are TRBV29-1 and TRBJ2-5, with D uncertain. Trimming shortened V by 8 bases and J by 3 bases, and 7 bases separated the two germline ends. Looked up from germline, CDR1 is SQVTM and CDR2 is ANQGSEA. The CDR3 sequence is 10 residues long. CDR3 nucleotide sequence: TGCAGCCCTGAGGAAGAGACCCAGTACTTC. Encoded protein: CSPEEETQYF.

The CDR3 here is CASSQVAGSNQPQHF. In DNA form, the CDR3 reads TGCGCCAGCAGCCAAGTTGCAGGGTCCAATCAGCCCCAGCATTTT. The gene calls are TRBV4-1 and TRBJ1-5, with D maybe TRBD1 (5 bases). Germline CDR1 MGHRA, CDR2 YSYEKL. CDR3 size: 15 residues. Deletions cut 1 base from V and 3 bases from J, with 10 bases between.

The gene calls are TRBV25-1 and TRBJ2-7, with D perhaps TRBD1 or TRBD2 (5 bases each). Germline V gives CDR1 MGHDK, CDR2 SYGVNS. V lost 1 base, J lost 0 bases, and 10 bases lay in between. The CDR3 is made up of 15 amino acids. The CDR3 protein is CASSESGASSYEQYF. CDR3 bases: TGTGCCAGCAGTGAATCCGGGGCCAGCTCCTACGAGCAGTACTTC.